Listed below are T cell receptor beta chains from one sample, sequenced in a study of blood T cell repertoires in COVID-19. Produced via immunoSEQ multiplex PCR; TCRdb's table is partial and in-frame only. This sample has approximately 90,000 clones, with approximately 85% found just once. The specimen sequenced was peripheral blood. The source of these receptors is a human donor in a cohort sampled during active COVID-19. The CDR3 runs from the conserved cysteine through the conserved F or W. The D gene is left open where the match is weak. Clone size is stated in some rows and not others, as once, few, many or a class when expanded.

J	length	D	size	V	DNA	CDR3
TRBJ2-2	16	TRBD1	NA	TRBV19	TGTGCCAGTATGACCCGGGACAGGGGAGGCACCGGGGAGCTGTTTTTT	CASMTRDRGGTGELFF
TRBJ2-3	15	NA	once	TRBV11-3	TGTGCCAGCAGCTTCAAACTAGATTACACAGATACGCAGTATTTT	CASSFKLDYTDTQYF
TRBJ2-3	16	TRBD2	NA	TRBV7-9	TGTGCCAGCAGCTTAAGCCTAGCGGGGGGCACAGATACGCAGTATTTT	CASSLSLAGGTDTQYF
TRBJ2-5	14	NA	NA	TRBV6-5	TGTGCCAGCAGTTACAGAGATGTACAAGAGACCCAGTACTTC	CASSYRDVQETQYF
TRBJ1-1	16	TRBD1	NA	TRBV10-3	TGTGCCATCAGTGAGTCGCCCGGGACAGGGTCGCCTGAAGCTTTCTTT	CAISESPGTGSPEAFF
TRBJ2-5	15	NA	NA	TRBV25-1	TGTGCCAGCAGTGGGGTAGCGCGACTGAGAGAGACCCAGTACTTC	CASSGVARLRETQYF
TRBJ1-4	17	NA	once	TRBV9	TGTGCCAGCAGCGTAGACGTAGATCATACAACTAATGAAAAACTGTTTTTT	CASSVDVDHTTNEKLFF
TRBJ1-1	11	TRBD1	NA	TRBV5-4	TGTGCCACTCAGGGGGACACTGAAGCTTTCTTT	CATQGDTEAFF
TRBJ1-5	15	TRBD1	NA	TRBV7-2	TGTGCCAGCAGCGCCGGACAGGGCTTCAATCAGCCCCAGCATTTT	CASSAGQGFNQPQHF
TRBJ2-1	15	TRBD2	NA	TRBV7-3	TGTGCCAGCAGCATAATAGCGGGACCCTACAATGAGCAGTTCTTC	CASSIIAGPYNEQFF
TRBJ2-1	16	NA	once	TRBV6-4	TGTGCCAGCAGTTCCCGGCTAGCGAGAGGTTACAATGAGCAGTTCTTC	CASSSRLARGYNEQFF
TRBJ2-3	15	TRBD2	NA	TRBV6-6	TGTGCCAGCAGTGGGACTAGCGGGGGCACAGATACGCAGTATTTT	CASSGTSGGTDTQYF
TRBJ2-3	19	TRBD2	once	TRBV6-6	TGTGCCAGCAGTCACCCCGGACTAGCGGGGGGCCTTAGCACAGATACGCAGTATTTT	CASSHPGLAGGLSTDTQYF
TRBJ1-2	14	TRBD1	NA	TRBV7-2	TGTGCCAGCAGCCCCATCGACAGGGGACATGGCTACACCTTC	CASSPIDRGHGYTF
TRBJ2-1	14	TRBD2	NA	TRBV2	TGTGCCACCCTCCCGGGACTAGCGAGAGATGAGCAGTTCTTC	CATLPGLARDEQFF
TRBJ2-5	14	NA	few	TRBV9	TGTGCCAGCAGCGTAGTCCCAGCGGGAGAGACCCAGTACTTC	CASSVVPAGETQYF
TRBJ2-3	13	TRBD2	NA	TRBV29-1	TGCAGCGTCGGACTAGCGGGAGATGATACGCAGTATTTT	CSVGLAGDDTQYF
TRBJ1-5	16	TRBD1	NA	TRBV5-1	TGCGCCAGCAGCTTCACAGGGGTTGGGGGCAATCAGCCCCAGCATTTT	CASSFTGVGGNQPQHF
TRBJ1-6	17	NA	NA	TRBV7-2	TGTGCCAGCAGCCCCCTTAGTTGGGCAGTGAATAATTCACCCCTCCACTTT	CASSPLSWAVNNSPLHF
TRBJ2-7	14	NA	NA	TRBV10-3	TGTGCCATCAGTGGGACTGAGGGTGGGCCGGAGCAGTACTTC	CAISGTEGGPEQYF
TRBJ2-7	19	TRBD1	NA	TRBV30	TGTGCCTGGAGGCAGTCGTTGAAACCTTCTGGGACAGGATCCTACGAGCAGTACTTC	CAWRQSLKPSGTGSYEQYF
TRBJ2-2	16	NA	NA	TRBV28	TGTGCCAGCAAAGAGACAGGAGGATCGTTCACCGGGGAGCTGTTTTTT	CASKETGGSFTGELFF